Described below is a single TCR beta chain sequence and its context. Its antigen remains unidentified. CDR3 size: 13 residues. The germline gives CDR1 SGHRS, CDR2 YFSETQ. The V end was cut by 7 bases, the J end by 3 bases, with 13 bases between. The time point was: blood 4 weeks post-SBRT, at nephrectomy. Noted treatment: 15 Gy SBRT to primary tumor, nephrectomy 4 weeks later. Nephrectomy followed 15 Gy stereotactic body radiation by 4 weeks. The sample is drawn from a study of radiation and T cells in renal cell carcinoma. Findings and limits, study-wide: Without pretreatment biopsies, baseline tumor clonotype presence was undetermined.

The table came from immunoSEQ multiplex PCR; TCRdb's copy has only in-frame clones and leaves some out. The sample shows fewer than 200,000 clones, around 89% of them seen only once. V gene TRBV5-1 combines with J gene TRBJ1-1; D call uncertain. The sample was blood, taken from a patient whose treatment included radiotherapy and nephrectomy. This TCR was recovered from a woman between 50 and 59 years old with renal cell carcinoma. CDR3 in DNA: TGCGCCAGCGGGGTGGACGGAGACACTGAAGCTTTCTTT. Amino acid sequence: CASGVDGDTEAFF.